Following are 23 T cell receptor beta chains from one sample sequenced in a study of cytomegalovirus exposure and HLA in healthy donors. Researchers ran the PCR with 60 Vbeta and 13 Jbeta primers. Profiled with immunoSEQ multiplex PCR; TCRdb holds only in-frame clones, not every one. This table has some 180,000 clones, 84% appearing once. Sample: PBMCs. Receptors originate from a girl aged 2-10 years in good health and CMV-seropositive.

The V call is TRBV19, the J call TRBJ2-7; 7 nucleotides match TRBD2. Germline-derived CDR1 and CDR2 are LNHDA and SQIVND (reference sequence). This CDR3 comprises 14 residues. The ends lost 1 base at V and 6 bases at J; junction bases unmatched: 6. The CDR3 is CASSIGRGDSEQYF. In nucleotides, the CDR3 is TGTGCCAGTAGTATAGGACGGGGGGATAGCGAGCAGTACTTC.

CDR3: CAWRGYGRGRTNEKLFF. In DNA form, the CDR3 reads TGTGCCTGGAGGGGGTACGGCAGGGGGCGGACTAATGAAAAACTGTTTTTT. This sequence joins TRBV30 and TRBJ1-4; 8 bases align to TRBD1. V was pared by 3 bases and J by 2 bases, with 11 bases of the junction left unmatched. Germline-derived CDR1 and CDR2 are GTSNPN and SVGIG (reference sequence). The CDR3 spans 17 residues.

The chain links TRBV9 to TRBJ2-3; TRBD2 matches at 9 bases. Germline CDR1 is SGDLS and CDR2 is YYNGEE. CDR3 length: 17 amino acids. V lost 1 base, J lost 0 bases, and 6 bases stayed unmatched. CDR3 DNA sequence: TGTGCCAGCAGCGTACAACTAGCGGGCGTTAGCACAGATACGCAGTATTTT. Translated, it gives CASSVQLAGVSTDTQYF.

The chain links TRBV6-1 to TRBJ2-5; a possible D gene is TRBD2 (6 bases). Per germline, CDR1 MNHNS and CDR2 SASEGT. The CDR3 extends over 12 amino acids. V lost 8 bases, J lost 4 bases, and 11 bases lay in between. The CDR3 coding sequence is TGTGCCAGCTCCCCCGGGGGAGAGACCCAGTACTTC. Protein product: CASSPGGETQYF.

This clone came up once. CDR3 coding DNA: TGTGCCAGCAGTTGGTTGGTTACCGGACAGTACGAGCAGTACTTC. Its translation is CASSWLVTGQYEQYF. V and J are TRBV28 and TRBJ2-7; TRBD1 might be the D (6 bases). The CDR3 covers 15 residues. Per the germline V gene, CDR1 is MDHEN and CDR2 is SYDVKM. V shed 4 bases and J shed 4 bases, with 17 bases lying between them.

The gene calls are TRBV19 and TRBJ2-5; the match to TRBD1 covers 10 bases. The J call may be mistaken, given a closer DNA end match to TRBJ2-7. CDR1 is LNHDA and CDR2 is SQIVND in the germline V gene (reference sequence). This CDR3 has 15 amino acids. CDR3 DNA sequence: TGTGCCAGTAGTTTGGGACAGGGGAAAGGCTACGAGCAGTACTTC. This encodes CASSLGQGKGYEQYF.

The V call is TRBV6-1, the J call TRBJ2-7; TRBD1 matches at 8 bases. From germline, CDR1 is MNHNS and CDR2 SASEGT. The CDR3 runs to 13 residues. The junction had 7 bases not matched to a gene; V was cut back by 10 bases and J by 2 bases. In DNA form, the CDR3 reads TGTGCCACCGGGCAGGGGGCCGCCTACGAGCAGTACGTC. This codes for CATGQGAAYEQYV.

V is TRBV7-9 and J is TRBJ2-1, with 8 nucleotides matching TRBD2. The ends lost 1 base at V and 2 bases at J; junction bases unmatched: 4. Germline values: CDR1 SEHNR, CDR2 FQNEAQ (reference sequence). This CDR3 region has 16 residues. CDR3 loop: CASSLGGLATYNEQFF. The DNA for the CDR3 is TGTGCCAGCAGCTTAGGTGGACTAGCCACCTACAATGAGCAGTTCTTC. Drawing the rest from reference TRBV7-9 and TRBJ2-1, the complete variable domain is DTGVSQNPRHKITKRGQNVTFRCDPISEHNRLYWYRQTLGQGPEFLTYFQNEAQLEKSRLLSDRFSAERPKGSFSTLEIQRTEQGDSAMYLCASSLGGLATYNEQFFGPGTRLTVL.

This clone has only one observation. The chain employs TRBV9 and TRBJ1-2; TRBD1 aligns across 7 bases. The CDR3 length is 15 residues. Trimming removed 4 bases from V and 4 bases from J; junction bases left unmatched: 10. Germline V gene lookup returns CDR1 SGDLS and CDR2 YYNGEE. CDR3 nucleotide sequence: TGTGCCAGCAGCCCAGGTACAGGGGTGGGCTATGGCTACACCTTC. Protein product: CASSPGTGVGYGYTF.

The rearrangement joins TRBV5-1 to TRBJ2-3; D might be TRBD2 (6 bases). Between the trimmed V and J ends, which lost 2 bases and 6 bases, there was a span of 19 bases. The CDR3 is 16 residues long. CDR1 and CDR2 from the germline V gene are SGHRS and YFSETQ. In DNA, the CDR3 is TGCGCCAGCAGCTTTTCCATTCGGGACTCTTCTGATACGCAGTATTTT. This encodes CASSFSIRDSSDTQYF. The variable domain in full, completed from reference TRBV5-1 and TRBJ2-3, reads KAGVTQTPRYLIKTRGQQVTLSCSPISGHRSVSWYQQTPGQGLQFLFEYFSETQRNKGNFPGRFSGRQFSNSRSEMNVSTLELGDSALYLCASSFSIRDSSDTQYFGPGTRLTVL.

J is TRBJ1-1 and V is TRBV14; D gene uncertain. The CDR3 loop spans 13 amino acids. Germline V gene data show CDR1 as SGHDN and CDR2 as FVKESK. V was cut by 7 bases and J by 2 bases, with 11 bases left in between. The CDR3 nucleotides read TGTGCCAGCAACGCAGTTATTAACACTGAAGCTTTCTTT. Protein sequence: CASNAVINTEAFF.

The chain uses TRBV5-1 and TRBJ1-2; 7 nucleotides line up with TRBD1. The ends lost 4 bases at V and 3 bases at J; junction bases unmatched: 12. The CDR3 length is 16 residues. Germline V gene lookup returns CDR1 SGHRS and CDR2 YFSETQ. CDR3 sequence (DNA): TGCGCCAGCAGCGTCGGACAGGATTGGGTATACTATGGCTACACCTTC. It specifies CASSVGQDWVYYGYTF.

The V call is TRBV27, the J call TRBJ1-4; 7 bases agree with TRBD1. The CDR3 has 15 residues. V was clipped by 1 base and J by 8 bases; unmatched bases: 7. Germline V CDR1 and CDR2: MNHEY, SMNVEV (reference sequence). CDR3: CASSLYRQGGEKLFF. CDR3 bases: TGTGCCAGCAGTTTATATAGACAGGGTGGCGAAAAACTGTTTTTT.

The CDR3 loop reads CASAPSGTGNTGELFF. For the CDR3, the DNA is TGTGCTAGTGCCCCCTCCGGGACAGGGAACACCGGGGAGCTGTTTTTT. The chain joins TRBV12-5 to TRBJ2-2; 8 bases are a match to TRBD1. V lost 7 bases to trimming and J lost 1 base; unmatched junction nucleotides: 8. Germline assignment: CDR1 LGHNT and CDR2 FRNRAP. This CDR3 comprises 16 residues.

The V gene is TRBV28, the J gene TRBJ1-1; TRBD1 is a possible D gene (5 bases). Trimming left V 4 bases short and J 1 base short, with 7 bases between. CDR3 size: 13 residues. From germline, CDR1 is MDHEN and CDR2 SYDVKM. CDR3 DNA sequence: TGTGCCAGCAGTTCAGGGTCGAACACTGAAGCTTTCTTT. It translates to CASSSGSNTEAFF.

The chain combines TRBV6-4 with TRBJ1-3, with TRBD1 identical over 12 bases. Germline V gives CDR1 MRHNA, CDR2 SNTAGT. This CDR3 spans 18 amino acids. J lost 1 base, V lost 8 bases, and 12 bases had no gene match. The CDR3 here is CASLAGTGGEKSGNTIYF. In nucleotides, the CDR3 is TGTGCCAGCTTGGCCGGGACAGGGGGCGAGAAATCTGGAAACACCATATATTTT.

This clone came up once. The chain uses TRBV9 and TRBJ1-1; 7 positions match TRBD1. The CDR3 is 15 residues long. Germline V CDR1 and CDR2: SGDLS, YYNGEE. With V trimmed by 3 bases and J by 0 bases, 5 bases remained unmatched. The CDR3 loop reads CASSGQTGMNTEAFF. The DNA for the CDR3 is TGTGCCAGCAGCGGGCAGACAGGGATGAACACTGAAGCTTTCTTT.

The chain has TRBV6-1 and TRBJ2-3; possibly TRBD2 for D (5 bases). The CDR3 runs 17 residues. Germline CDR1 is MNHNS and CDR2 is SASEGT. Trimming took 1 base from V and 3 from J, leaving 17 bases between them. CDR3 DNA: TGTGCCAGCAGTGAAGTGGGCGGGCAGGTCGGAACAGATACGCAGTATTTT. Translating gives CASSEVGGQVGTDTQYF.

In DNA form, the CDR3 reads TGTGCCGGGACAGGGGATACAGATACGCAGTATTTT. Residues: CAGTGDTDTQYF. The chain has TRBV30 and TRBJ2-3; TRBD1 matches 10 bases. The CDR3 totals 12 residues. From germline, CDR1 is GTSNPN and CDR2 SVGIG (reference sequence). The junction had 2 bases not matched to a gene; V was cut back by 8 bases and J by 3 bases.

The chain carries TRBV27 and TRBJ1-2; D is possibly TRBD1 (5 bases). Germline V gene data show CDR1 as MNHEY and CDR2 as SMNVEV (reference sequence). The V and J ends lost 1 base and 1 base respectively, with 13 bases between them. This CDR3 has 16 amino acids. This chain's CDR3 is CASSLFGRGGNYGYTF. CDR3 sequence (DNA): TGTGCCAGCAGTTTATTCGGGAGGGGCGGTAACTATGGCTACACCTTC.

For the CDR3, the DNA is TGTGCCTGGATCACCGGCGGGATTTCGGGAGAGCAGTACTTC. This encodes CAWITGGISGEQYF. This sequence joins TRBV30 and TRBJ2-7; weak D call: TRBD2 (6 bases). The CDR3 spans 14 residues. V was trimmed by 4 bases and J by 7 bases, leaving 20 bases between them. Germline loops: CDR1 GTSNPN, CDR2 SVGIG (reference sequence).

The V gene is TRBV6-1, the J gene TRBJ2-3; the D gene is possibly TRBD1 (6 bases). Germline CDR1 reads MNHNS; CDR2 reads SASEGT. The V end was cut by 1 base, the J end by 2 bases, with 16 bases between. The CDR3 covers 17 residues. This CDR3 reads CASSEVGHRDFTDTQYF. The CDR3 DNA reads TGTGCCAGCAGTGAAGTAGGGCACAGGGATTTCACAGATACGCAGTATTTT.

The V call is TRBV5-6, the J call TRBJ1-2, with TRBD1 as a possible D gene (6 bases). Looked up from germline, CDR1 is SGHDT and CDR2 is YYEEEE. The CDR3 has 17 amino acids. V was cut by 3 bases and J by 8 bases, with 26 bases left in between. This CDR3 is CASSSYEAPTGFFGYTF. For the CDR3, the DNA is TGTGCCAGCAGCTCCTACGAGGCTCCGACAGGATTCTTCGGCTACACCTTC.